This is a list of T cell receptor beta chains from one sample in a study of T cell changes during pregnancy in multiple sclerosis. This table comes from immunoSEQ multiplex PCR, and its TCRdb copy is limited to in-frame clones, with some not included. The table records 60,000 to 90,000 clones, 85% to 95% of them present only once. Material: peripheral blood, obtained after pregnancy. The receptor source for this set is a female donor in good health, enrolled as a control in a pregnancy study. CDR3s include the opening cysteine and the closing phenylalanine or tryptophan. Fields, in order: D gene, J gene, V gene, clone size, CDR3 protein, CDR3 DNA. D genes are given only for firm matches. Clone size appears in some rows only: once, few, many, or a class for an expanded clone.

>TRBD1|TRBJ2-7|TRBV7-2|NA
CASKMDRDRYEQYF
TGTGCCAGCAAGATGGACAGGGATAGGTACGAGCAGTACTTC
>NA|TRBJ1-4|TRBV7-9|once
CASSLGAPTSYEKLFF
TGTGCCAGCAGCTTAGGAGCACCTACTAGCTATGAAAAACTGTTTTTT
>TRBD1|TRBJ1-1|TRBV28|few
CATRQGWDTEAFF
TGTGCCACTCGACAGGGGTGGGACACTGAAGCTTTCTTT
>NA|TRBJ2-7|TRBV6-1|once
CASSGWSGSEQYF
TGTGCCAGCAGTGGATGGAGCGGAAGCGAGCAGTACTTC
>NA|TRBJ2-5|TRBV7-9|NA
CASSAPMGRDSPLAETQYF
TGTGCCAGCAGCGCCCCCATGGGTAGGGACTCCCCACTAGCCGAGACCCAGTACTTC
>TRBD1|TRBJ2-3|TRBV7-2|once
CASSLIGGADTQYF
TGTGCCAGCAGCTTAATAGGGGGCGCAGATACGCAGTATTTT
>TRBD1|TRBJ1-2|TRBV14|NA
CASSRRQGNYGYTF
TGTGCCAGCAGCCGGCGACAGGGAAACTATGGCTACACCTTC
>TRBD1|TRBJ1-1|TRBV9|NA
CASSVGTGGTEAFF
TGTGCCAGCAGCGTAGGGACAGGGGGGACTGAAGCTTTCTTT
>NA|TRBJ1-5|TRBV19|NA
CASRQTGSDQPQHF
TGTGCCAGTAGACAAACAGGGTCCGATCAGCCCCAGCATTTT
>TRBD1|TRBJ2-2|TRBV18|NA
CASSPRDSVTGELFF
TGTGCCAGCTCACCCCGGGACAGCGTAACCGGGGAGCTGTTTTTT
>NA|TRBJ1-3|TRBV9|NA
CASSVGTLVSSGNTIYF
TGTGCCAGCAGCGTAGGGACATTAGTGAGCTCTGGAAACACCATATATTTT
>NA|TRBJ2-1|TRBV2|once
CASSADIGSHEQFF
TGTGCCAGCAGTGCGGACATCGGGTCACATGAGCAGTTCTTC
>NA|TRBJ2-2|TRBV28|once
CASLSGSSSGELFF
TGTGCCAGCCTGTCCGGGAGCTCCAGCGGGGAGCTGTTTTTT
>TRBD1|TRBJ1-1|TRBV5-1|NA
CASSRRGQGLEAFF
TGCGCCAGCAGCCGGCGGGGACAGGGTCTTGAAGCTTTCTTT
>NA|TRBJ2-7|TRBV6-6|NA
CASSYSVRGDEQYF
TGTGCCAGCAGTTACTCGGTGCGCGGGGACGAGCAGTACTTC
>NA|TRBJ2-5|TRBV6-6|once
CASTYTQETQYF
TGTGCCAGCACCTATACTCAAGAGACCCAGTACTTC
>NA|TRBJ2-1|TRBV30|NA
CAWSPSGSEQFF
TGTGCCTGGAGCCCTAGTGGCAGTGAGCAGTTCTTC
>NA|TRBJ2-4|TRBV28|NA
CASSPSLNIQYF
TGTGCCAGCAGTCCATCACTTAACATTCAGTACTTC
>NA|TRBJ1-4|TRBV5-1|NA
CASSPGVGEKLFF
TGCGCCAGCAGCCCCGGTGTCGGTGAAAAACTGTTTTTT
>TRBD1|TRBJ2-3|TRBV19|NA
CASSLPPPGQGTQYF
TGTGCCAGTAGTCTTCCACCACCGGGACAGGGAACGCAGTATTTT
>NA|TRBJ2-7|TRBV5-4|NA
CASKAGGAAGNEQYF
TGTGCCAGCAAAGCCGGGGGAGCGGCTGGGAATGAGCAGTACTTC
>NA|TRBJ2-2|TRBV7-2|NA
CASSFRSGAGELFF
TGTGCCAGCAGCTTTAGATCAGGGGCCGGGGAGCTGTTTTTT
>TRBD2|TRBJ2-5|TRBV7-9|NA
CASSSYGRGRQETQYF
TGTGCCAGCAGCTCCTATGGGAGGGGAAGGCAAGAGACCCAGTACTTC
>TRBD2|TRBJ2-1|TRBV11-1|NA
CASRRRGGHEQFF
TGTGCCAGCAGAAGACGGGGGGGCCATGAGCAGTTCTTC
>TRBD2|TRBJ2-7|TRBV12-5|NA
CASGLVRGAGAYEQYF
TGTGCTAGTGGTTTGGTAAGAGGAGCGGGAGCCTACGAGCAGTACTTC
>NA|TRBJ2-2|TRBV19|NA
CASTQAKNTGELFF
TGTGCCAGTACACAGGCCAAGAACACCGGGGAGCTGTTTTTT
>NA|TRBJ2-7|TRBV29-1|NA
CSVGDPHGGQYF
TGCAGCGTGGGAGACCCCCACGGAGGGCAGTACTTC
>NA|TRBJ2-3|TRBV7-2|NA
CASSPNYLNTDTQYF
TGTGCCAGCAGCCCCAACTACTTGAACACAGATACGCAGTATTTT
>TRBD2|TRBJ2-1|TRBV5-3|NA
CARSKLAGQLTRFF
TGTGCCAGAAGCAAACTAGCGGGACAACTCACTCGGTTCTTC
>NA|TRBJ2-2|TRBV28|NA
CASTDRLLGELFF
TGTGCCAGCACCGACCGACTGCTGGGGGAGCTGTTTTTT
>TRBD1|TRBJ1-2|TRBV19|NA
CASRLRQGLYGYTF
TGTGCCAGTAGGCTTAGACAGGGCCTCTATGGCTACACCTTC
>NA|TRBJ1-1|TRBV2|once
CASSEGTAVNTEAFF
TGTGCCAGCAGTGAAGGGACAGCGGTGAACACTGAAGCTTTCTTT
>TRBD1|TRBJ1-5|TRBV5-8|NA
CASSPGTGSQPQHF
TGTGCCAGCAGCCCCGGGACAGGGAGTCAGCCCCAGCATTTT
>TRBD1|TRBJ2-3|TRBV7-3|NA
CASSDPGQGGDTQYF
TGTGCCAGCAGCGATCCGGGACAGGGGGGAGATACGCAGTATTTT
>TRBD2|TRBJ2-1|TRBV7-2|once
CASSSERESGYNEQFF
TGTGCCAGCAGTTCGGAGCGGGAGAGCGGCTACAATGAGCAGTTCTTC
>TRBD1|TRBJ1-2|TRBV4-2|NA
CASSQDDRAGYTF
TGTGCCAGCAGCCAAGATGACAGGGCTGGCTACACCTTC
>NA|TRBJ1-2|TRBV18|NA
CASSPPGQTNYGYTF
TGTGCCAGCTCACCACCAGGACAGACTAACTATGGCTACACCTTC
>NA|TRBJ2-1|TRBV7-2|once
CASSLVRSGSYNEQFF
TGTGCCAGCAGCTTAGTTCGAAGCGGCTCCTACAATGAGCAGTTCTTC
>TRBD2|TRBJ2-3|TRBV10-1|NA
CASRRYSREPLADTQYF
TGCGCCAGCAGAAGATATTCGCGGGAGCCCTTAGCAGATACGCAGTATTTT
>NA|TRBJ2-5|TRBV23-1|NA
CASPADCQETQYF
TGCGCCAGCCCGGCCGACTGTCAAGAGACCCAGTACTTC
>TRBD1|TRBJ1-5|TRBV7-9|NA
CASSLGDSPNQPQHF
TGTGCCAGCAGCTTAGGGGACAGTCCCAATCAGCCCCAGCATTTT
>NA|TRBJ1-2|TRBV5-8|NA
CASSLGQSYGYTF
TGTGCCAGCAGCTTGGGACAGAGTTATGGCTACACCTTC
>TRBD1|TRBJ2-7|TRBV28|NA
CASSSTRAGGFYEQYF
TGTGCCAGCAGTTCAACCCGGGCAGGGGGCTTCTACGAGCAGTACTTC
>NA|TRBJ2-3|TRBV2|once
CASGGLLQADTQYF
TGTGCCAGCGGGGGACTCCTTCAGGCAGATACGCAGTATTTT
>NA|TRBJ2-1|TRBV7-2|NA
CASSSLGGNEQFF
TGTGCCAGCAGCTCCCTAGGTGGTAATGAGCAGTTCTTC
>NA|TRBJ2-5|TRBV7-9|NA
CASSYHTGLQETQYF
TGTGCCAGCAGCTACCATACAGGGCTCCAAGAGACCCAGTACTTC
>TRBD2|TRBJ2-5|TRBV27|NA
CASRRLASETQYF
TGTGCCAGCAGGAGACTAGCGTCAGAGACCCAGTACTTC
>NA|TRBJ2-2|TRBV30|NA
CAWARGQPGVSTGELFF
TGTGCCTGGGCACGAGGTCAGCCGGGAGTCAGCACCGGGGAGCTGTTTTTT
>NA|TRBJ2-1|TRBV9|once
CASSPLGLHNEQFF
TGTGCCAGCAGCCCCCTAGGCCTTCACAATGAGCAGTTCTTC
>NA|TRBJ2-1|TRBV9|once
CASSDAVIGEQFF
TGTGCCAGCAGCGATGCGGTAATAGGTGAGCAGTTCTTC
>NA|TRBJ2-1|TRBV30|NA
CAWSTTFSYNEQFF
TGTGCCTGGAGCACTACCTTCTCCTACAATGAGCAGTTCTTC
>NA|TRBJ2-7|TRBV27|NA
CASSAGHPYAYEQYF
TGTGCCAGCAGCGCCGGACACCCATACGCCTACGAGCAGTACTTC
>NA|TRBJ2-5|TRBV19|NA
CASSIGVGGLQTQYF
TGTGCCAGTAGTATAGGAGTTGGGGGACTTCAGACCCAGTACTTC
>NA|TRBJ2-1|TRBV20-1|NA
CSASIEQFF
TGCAGTGCTAGCATTGAGCAGTTCTTC
>NA|TRBJ2-7|TRBV2|NA
CASTYAPTTYEQYF
TGTGCCAGCACCTATGCCCCCACTACCTACGAGCAGTACTTC
>TRBD1|TRBJ2-2|TRBV15|NA
CATSGRDRYTGELFF
TGTGCCACCAGCGGCCGGGACAGGTACACCGGGGAGCTGTTTTTT
>NA|TRBJ1-1|TRBV4-1|once
CASSQEWADTEAFF
TGCGCCAGCAGCCAAGAGTGGGCAGACACTGAAGCTTTCTTT
>TRBD2|TRBJ2-1|TRBV7-9|NA
CASSSRVGGRNEQFF
TGTGCCAGCAGCTCGAGAGTGGGCGGGAGAAATGAGCAGTTCTTC
>TRBD1|TRBJ2-5|TRBV7-6|NA
CASSPDRVRETQYF
TGTGCCAGCAGCCCAGACAGGGTCCGGGAGACCCAGTACTTC